This T cell receptor beta chain was sequenced in a study of identical twins. Study-level findings and limits: Abundant beta clonotypes from cord blood bore fewer insertions; memory repertoires lacked this pattern. Shared out-of-frame alpha sequences (those common to twins) showed excess low generation probability.

Germline V lookup: CDR1 MNHNS, CDR2 SASEGT. The CDR3 sequence is 14 residues long. V was pared by 6 bases and J by 2 bases, with 12 bases between. TCRdb reanalysed the 5' RACE reads using MiXCR and keeps one entry per CDR3 protein. This sample yields about 240,000 distinct CDR3 sequences, of which about 12% are seen a single time; 3.5% to 5% belongs to the top ten. About this clonotype: The antigen is not known.

This same sample was also part of a study on yellow fever vaccine responses in identical twins.

The chain uses TRBV6-1 and TRBJ2-3; perhaps TRBD2 as D (6 bases). The receptor comes from a woman younger than 30 in good health. Sequenced input: memory (CD45RO+) T cells sorted from blood. The CDR3 DNA reads as TGTGCCAGCAGGGGAGGACGGAACACAGATACGCAGTATTTT. This codes for CASRGGRNTDTQYF.